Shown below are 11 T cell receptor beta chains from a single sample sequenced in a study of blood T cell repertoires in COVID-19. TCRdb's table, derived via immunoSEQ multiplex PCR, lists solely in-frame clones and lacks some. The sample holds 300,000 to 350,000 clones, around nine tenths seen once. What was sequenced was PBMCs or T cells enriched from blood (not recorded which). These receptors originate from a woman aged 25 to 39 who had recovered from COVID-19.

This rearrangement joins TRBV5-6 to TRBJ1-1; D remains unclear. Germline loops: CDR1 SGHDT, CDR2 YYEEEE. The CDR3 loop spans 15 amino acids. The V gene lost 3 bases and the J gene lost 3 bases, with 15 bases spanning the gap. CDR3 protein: CASSSTVRGYTEAFF. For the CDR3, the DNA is TGTGCCAGCAGCTCCACAGTTCGTGGTTACACTGAAGCTTTCTTT.

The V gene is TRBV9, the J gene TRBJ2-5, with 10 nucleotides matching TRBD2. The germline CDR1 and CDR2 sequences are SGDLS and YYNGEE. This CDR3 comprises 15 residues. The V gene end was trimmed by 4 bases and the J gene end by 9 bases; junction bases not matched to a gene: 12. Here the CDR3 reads CASSSSGSPYSAQYF. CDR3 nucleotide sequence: TGTGCCAGCAGCTCTAGCGGGAGCCCGTATTCGGCCCAGTACTTC.

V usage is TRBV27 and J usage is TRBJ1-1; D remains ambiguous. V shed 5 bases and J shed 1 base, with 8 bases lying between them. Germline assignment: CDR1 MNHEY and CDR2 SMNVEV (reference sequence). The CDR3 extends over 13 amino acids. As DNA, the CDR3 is TGTGCCAGCAGTCCTAGTTGGAACACTGAAGCTTTCTTT. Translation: CASSPSWNTEAFF.

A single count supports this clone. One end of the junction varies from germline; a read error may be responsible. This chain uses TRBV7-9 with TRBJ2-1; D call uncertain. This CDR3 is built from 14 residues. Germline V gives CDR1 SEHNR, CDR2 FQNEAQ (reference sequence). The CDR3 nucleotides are TGTGTCAGCAGCTTGACACCTTCCAACGATGAGCAGTTCTTC. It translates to CVSSLTPSNDEQFF. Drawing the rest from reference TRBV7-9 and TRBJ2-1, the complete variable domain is DTGVSQNPRHKITKRGQNVTFRCDPISEHNRLYWYRQTLGQGPEFLTYFQNEAQLEKSRLLSDRFSAERPKGSFSTLEIQRTEQGDSAMYLCVSSLTPSNDEQFFGPGTRLTVL.

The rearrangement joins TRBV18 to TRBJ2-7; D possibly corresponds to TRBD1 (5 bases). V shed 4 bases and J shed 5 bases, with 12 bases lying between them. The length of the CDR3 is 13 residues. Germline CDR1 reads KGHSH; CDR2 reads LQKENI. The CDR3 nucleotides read TGTGCCAGCTCACAGAGCAGGGAACACGAGCAGTACTTC. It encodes CASSQSREHEQYF.

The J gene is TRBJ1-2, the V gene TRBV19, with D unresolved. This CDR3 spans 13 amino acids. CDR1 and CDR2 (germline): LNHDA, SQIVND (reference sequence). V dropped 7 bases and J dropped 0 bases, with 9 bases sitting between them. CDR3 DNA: TGTGCCAGTATGTTCCCGTCTAACTATGGCTACACCTTC. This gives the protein CASMFPSNYGYTF.

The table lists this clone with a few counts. CDR3 sequence reads: CASSLAPSVGYTF. Written as DNA, the CDR3 is TGTGCCAGCAGCTTAGCCCCCTCTGTAGGCTACACCTTC. This rearrangement joins TRBV7-2 to TRBJ1-2; D not resolved. Trimming left V 0 bases short and J 8 bases short, with 10 bases between. The CDR3 has 13 residues. CDR1 is SGHTA, CDR2 FQGNSA, per germline.

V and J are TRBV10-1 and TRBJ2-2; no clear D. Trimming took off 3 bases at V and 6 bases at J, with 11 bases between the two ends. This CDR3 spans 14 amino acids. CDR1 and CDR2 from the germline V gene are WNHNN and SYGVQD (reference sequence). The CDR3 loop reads CASSEQHRPGELFF. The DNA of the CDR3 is TGCGCCAGCAGTGAACAACACCGCCCCGGGGAGCTGTTTTTT.

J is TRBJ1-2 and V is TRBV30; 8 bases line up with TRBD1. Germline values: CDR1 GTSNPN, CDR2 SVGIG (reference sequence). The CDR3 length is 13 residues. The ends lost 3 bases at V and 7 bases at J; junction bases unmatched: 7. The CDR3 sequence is CAWSFRGQGGYTF. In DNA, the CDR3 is TGTGCCTGGAGCTTCAGGGGGCAGGGTGGCTACACCTTC. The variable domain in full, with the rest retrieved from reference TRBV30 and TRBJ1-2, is SQTIHQWPATLVQPVGSPLSLECTVEGTSNPNLYWYRQAAGRGLQLLFYSVGIGQISSEVPQNLSASRPQDRQFILSSKKLLLSDSGFYLCAWSFRGQGGYTFGSGTRLTVV.

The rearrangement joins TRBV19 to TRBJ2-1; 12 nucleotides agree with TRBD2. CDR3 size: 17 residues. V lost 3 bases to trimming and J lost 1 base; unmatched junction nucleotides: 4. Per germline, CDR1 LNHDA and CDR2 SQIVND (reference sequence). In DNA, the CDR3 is TGTGCCAGTAGTATGCTAGCGGGAGGGTTATCCTACAATGAGCAGTTCTTC. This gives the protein CASSMLAGGLSYNEQFF.

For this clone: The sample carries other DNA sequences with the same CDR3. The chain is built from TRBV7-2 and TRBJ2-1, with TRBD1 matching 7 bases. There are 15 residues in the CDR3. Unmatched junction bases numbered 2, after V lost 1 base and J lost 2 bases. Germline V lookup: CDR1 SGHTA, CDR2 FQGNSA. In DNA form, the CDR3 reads TGTGCCAGCAGCTTAGGGCAGGGGGCCTACAATGAGCAGTTCTTC. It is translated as CASSLGQGAYNEQFF.